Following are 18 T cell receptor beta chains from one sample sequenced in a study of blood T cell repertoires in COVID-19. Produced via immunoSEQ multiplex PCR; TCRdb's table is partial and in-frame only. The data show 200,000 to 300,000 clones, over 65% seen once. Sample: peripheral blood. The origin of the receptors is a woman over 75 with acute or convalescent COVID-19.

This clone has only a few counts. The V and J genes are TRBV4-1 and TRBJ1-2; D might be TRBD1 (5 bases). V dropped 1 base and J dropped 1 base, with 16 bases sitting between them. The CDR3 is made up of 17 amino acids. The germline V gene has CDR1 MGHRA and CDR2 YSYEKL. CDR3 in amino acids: CASSQAVQGLSNYGYTF. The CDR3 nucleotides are TGCGCCAGCAGCCAAGCCGTTCAGGGTCTAAGTAACTATGGCTACACCTTC.

This CDR3 is CASSQVGATTDTQYF. CDR3 coding DNA: TGTGCCAGCAGCCAAGTAGGGGCGACCACAGATACGCAGTATTTT. J is TRBJ2-3 and V is TRBV3-1 (or the pseudogene TRBV3-2), with D possibly being TRBD1 (5 bases). The CDR3 spans 15 residues. Trimming removed 1 base at V and 2 bases at J, with 10 bases between. Germline V gene sequence: CDR1 LGHDT, CDR2 YNNKEL (reference sequence).

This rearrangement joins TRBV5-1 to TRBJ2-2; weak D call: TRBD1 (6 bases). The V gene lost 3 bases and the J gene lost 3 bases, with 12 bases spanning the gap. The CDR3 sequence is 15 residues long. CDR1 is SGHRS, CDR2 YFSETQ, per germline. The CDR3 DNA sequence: TGCGCCAGCAGCTCACAGGGTCGGGACACCGGGGAGCTGTTTTTT. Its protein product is CASSSQGRDTGELFF.

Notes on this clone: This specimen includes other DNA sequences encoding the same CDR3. CDR3 sequence reads: CASSLAASYGYTF. CDR3 sequence (DNA): TGTGCCAGCAGCTTAGCGGCATCCTATGGCTACACCTTC. The rearrangement uses TRBV7-2 and TRBJ1-2; unclear D gene. The CDR3 runs 13 residues. Germline-derived CDR1 and CDR2 are SGHTA and FQGNSA. V shed 0 bases and J shed 4 bases, with 6 bases lying between them.

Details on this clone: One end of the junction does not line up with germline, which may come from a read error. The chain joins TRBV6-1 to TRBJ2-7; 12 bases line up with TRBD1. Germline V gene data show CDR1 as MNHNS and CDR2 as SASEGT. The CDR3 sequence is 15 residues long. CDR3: CASSEATGQGALIVW. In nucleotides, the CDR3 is TGTGCCAGCAGTGAAGCTACGGGACAGGGGGCCTTGATCGTTTGG.

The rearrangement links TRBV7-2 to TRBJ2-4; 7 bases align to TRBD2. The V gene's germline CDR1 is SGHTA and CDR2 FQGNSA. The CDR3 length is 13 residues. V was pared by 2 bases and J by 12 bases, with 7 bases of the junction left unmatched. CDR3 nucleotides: TGTGCCAGCAGCTTATGGGCGGGGGTGGATCAGTACTTC. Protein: CASSLWAGVDQYF.

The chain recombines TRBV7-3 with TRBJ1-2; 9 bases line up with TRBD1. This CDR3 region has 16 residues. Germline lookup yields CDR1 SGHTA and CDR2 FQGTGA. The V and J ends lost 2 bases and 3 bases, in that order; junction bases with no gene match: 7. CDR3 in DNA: TGTGCCAGCAGCTTACCCTGGACAGGGGCTTACTATGGCTACACCTTC. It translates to CASSLPWTGAYYGYTF.

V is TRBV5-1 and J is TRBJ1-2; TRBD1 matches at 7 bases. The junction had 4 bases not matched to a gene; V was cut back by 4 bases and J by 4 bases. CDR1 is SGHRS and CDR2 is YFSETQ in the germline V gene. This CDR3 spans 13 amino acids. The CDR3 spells CASSQTGVYGYTF. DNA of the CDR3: TGCGCCAGCAGCCAAACAGGGGTCTATGGCTACACCTTC. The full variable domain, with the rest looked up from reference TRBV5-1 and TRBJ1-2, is KAGVTQTPRYLIKTRGQQVTLSCSPISGHRSVSWYQQTPGQGLQFLFEYFSETQRNKGNFPGRFSGRQFSNSRSEMNVSTLELGDSALYLCASSQTGVYGYTFGSGTRLTVV.

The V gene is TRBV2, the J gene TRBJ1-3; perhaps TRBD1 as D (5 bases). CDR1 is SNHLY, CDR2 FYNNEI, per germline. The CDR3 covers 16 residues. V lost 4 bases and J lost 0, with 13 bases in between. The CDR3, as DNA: TGTGCCAGCAGTGTCGAGCCGGGGGGCTCTGGAAACACCATATATTTT. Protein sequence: CASSVEPGGSGNTIYF.

The CDR3 sequence is CASSEAGAGGLEQYF. CDR3 nucleotide sequence: TGTGCCAGCAGTGAAGCAGGTGCGGGAGGGCTAGAGCAGTACTTC. The gene calls are TRBV2 and TRBJ2-7, with 9 positions matching TRBD2. Trimming at V came to 0 bases and at J to 7 bases, leaving 7 bases not matched to a gene. Germline V CDR1 and CDR2: SNHLY, FYNNEI. CDR3 length: 15 residues.

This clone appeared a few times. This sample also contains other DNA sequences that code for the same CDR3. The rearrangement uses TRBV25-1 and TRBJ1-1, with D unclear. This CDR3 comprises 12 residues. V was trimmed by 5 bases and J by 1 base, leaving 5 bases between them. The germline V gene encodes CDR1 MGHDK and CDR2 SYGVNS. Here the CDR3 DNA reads TGTGCCAGCAGTCGGGAGAACACTGAAGCTTTCTTT. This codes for CASSRENTEAFF.

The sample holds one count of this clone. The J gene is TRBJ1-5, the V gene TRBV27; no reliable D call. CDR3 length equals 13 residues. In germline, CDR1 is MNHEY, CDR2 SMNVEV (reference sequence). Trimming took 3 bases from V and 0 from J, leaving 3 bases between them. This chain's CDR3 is CASSFYSNQPQHF. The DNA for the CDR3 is TGTGCCAGCAGTTTCTATAGCAATCAGCCCCAGCATTTT.

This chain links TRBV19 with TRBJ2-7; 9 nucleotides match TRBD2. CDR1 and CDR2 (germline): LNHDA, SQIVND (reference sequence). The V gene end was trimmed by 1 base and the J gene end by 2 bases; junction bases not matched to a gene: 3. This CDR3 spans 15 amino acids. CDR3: CASSIGASGAYEQYF. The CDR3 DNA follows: TGTGCCAGTAGTATAGGGGCTAGCGGGGCCTACGAGCAGTACTTC. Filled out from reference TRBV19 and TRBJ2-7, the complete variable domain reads DGGITQSPKYLFRKEGQNVTLSCEQNLNHDAMYWYRQDPGQGLRLIYYSQIVNDFQKGDIAEGYSVSREKKESFPLTVTSAQKNPTAFYLCASSIGASGAYEQYFGPGTRLTVT.

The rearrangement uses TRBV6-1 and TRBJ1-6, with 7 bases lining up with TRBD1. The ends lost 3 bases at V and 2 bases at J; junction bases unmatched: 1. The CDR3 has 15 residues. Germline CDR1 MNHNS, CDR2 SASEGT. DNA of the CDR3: TGTGCCAGCAGTGACGGACAGGCCTATAATTCACCCCTCCACTTT. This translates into CASSDGQAYNSPLHF.

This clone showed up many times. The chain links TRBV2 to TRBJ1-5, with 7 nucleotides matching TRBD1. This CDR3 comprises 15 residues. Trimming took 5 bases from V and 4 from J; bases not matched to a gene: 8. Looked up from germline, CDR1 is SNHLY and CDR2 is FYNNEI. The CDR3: CASSSNRGFNQPQHF. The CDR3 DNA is TGTGCCAGCAGTTCAAACAGGGGTTTTAATCAGCCCCAGCATTTT.

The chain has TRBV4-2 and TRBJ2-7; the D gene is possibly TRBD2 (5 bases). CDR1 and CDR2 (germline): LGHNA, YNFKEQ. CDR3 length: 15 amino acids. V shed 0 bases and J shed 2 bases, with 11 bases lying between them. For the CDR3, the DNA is TGTGCCAGCAGCCAAGAAGGTACGGGAACCTACGAGCAGTACTTC. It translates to CASSQEGTGTYEQYF.

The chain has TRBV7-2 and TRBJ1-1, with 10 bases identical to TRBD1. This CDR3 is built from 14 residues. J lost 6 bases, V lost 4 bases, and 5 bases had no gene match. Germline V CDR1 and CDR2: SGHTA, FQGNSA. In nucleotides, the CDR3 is TGTGCCAGCAGCTGGGAAGGACAGGGGGCTGAAGCTTTCTTT. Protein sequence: CASSWEGQGAEAFF.

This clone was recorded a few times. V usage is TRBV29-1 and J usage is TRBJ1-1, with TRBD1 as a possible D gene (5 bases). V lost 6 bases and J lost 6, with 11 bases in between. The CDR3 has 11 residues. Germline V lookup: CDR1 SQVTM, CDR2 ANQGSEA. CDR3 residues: CSVGQGAEAFF. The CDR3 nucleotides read TGCAGCGTGGGGCAGGGTGCTGAAGCTTTCTTT.